Detailed here is one T cell receptor beta chain. The data were taken from a study of follicular helper T cells after annual influenza vaccination. Overall study context: For some subjects, blood spans the 2013-2014, 2014-2015 and 2015-2016 annual vaccinations.

The time point: 2015-2016 season, pre-vaccination. Each time point used about 35 to 110 mL of blood. Here immunoSEQ multiplex PCR was the method, and the copy in TCRdb shows in-frame clones only, minus some. Here the sample spans 9,500 to 15,000 clones, 70% to 80% being singletons. Germline CDR1 SGHTA, CDR2 FQGNSA. The V and J ends lost 5 bases and 2 bases respectively, with 10 bases between them. CDR3 length: 14 residues. This receptor was identified in an adult who received the influenza vaccine. The source material was CXCR5+ CD38- circulating T follicular helper cells from blood, sampled on the day of influenza vaccination. Subset given: circulating Tfh, non-naive CD4+CXCR5+PD-1+ (ICOS+CD38+ or ICOS-CD38-). This chain joins TRBV7-2 and TRBJ2-1; maybe TRBD2 (6 bases). CDR3: CASSQGGAYNEQFF. CDR3 in DNA: TGTGCCAGCAGCCAGGGAGGTGCCTACAATGAGCAGTTCTTC. The full variable domain, in which reference TRBV7-2 and TRBJ2-1 provide the parts outside the CDR3, is GAGVSQSPSNKVTEKGKDVELRCDPISGHTALYWYRQSLGQGLEFLIYFQGNSAPDKSGLPSDRFSAERTGGSVSTLTIQRTQQEDSAVYLCASSQGGAYNEQFFGPGTRLTVL.